The clone carrying this TCR beta chain was counted between two and nine times. Germline assignment: CDR1 SGDLS and CDR2 YYNGEE. The CDR3 is 16 amino acids. V lost 3 bases to trimming and J lost 6 bases; unmatched junction nucleotides: 10. Method: immunoSEQ multiplex PCR; TCRdb's copy keeps in-frame clones and lacks some. The table has 250,000 to 300,000 clones, around 88% seen once. The data originate from a study of blood T cell repertoires in COVID-19. Whole-study context: COVID-19 samples from acute and convalescent phases originated in the United States, Italy and Spain. Nucleic acid was either cDNA or gDNA, and it came from T cells, B-cell-depleted T cells, or PBMCs.

Seattle enrolled patients during active infection and tracked them longitudinally. The chain has TRBV9 and TRBJ2-2; 8 positions agree with TRBD1. This TCR came from a woman aged 70 to 79 with COVID-19, enrolled during active disease. Sequencing used peripheral blood. The CDR3 bases are TGTGCCAGCAGCGCCCGTGTCGCAGGGGGCGCCGGGGAGCTGTTTTTT. Translated, it gives CASSARVAGGAGELFF.